The 3 T cell receptor beta chains presented below share a single source sample, sequenced in a study of PD-L1 blockade in urothelial cancer. Clones were sequenced by immunoSEQ multiplex PCR, and TCRdb holds only the in-frame ones, with some missing. Counted here are tens of thousands of clones, around 85% occurring once; the ten biggest clones make up 10%. Time point indicated: peripheral blood 6 weeks after treatment start. Sequenced here: PBMCs, sampled around atezolizumab (anti-PD-L1) treatment. All receptors come from a man in his 60s with urothelial cancer.

This clone has more than one count but fewer than ten. An end of the junction does not agree with germline; a read error may underlie this. The chain combines TRBV7-7 with TRBJ2-5; 7 positions match TRBD1. The germline gives CDR1 SSHAT, CDR2 FNYEAQ (reference sequence). The CDR3 runs 14 residues. As DNA, the CDR3 is TGTGCTAGCAGCGAGACAGGGCCGGGGGAGACCCAGTACTTC. This codes for CASSETGPGETQYF.

V and J are TRBV6-5 and TRBJ2-3, with 10 nucleotides matching TRBD2. CDR1 is MNHEY, CDR2 SVGAGI, per germline. Unmatched junction bases numbered 11, after V lost 5 bases and J lost 9 bases. This CDR3 is built from 15 residues. The CDR3 spells CASSRTAGGGGTQYF. As DNA, the CDR3 is TGTGCCAGCAGTCGGACAGCGGGGGGGGGAGGGACGCAGTATTTT.

The CDR3 region has the DNA TGTGCCAGCAGCTCCCGGCGGGTCACCGGGGAGCTGTTTTTT. It translates to CASSSRRVTGELFF. The gene calls are TRBV11-3 and TRBJ2-2; D is possibly TRBD2 (5 bases). This CDR3 has 14 residues. V was clipped by 4 bases and J by 4 bases, with 10 bases between them. Germline V gene lookup returns CDR1 SGHNT and CDR2 YENEEA.